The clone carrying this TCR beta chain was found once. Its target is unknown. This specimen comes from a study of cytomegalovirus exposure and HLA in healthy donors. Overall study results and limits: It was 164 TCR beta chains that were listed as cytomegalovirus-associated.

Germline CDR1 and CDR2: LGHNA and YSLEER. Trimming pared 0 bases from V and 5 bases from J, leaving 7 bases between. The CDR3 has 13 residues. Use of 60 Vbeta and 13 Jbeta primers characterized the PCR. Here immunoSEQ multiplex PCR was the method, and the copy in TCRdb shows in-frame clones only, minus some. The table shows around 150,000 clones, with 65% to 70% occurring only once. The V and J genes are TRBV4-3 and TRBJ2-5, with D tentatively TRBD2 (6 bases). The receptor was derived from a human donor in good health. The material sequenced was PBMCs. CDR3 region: CASSQDGGETQYF. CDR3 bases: TGCGCCAGCAGCCAAGATGGGGGGGAGACCCAGTACTTC.